This TCR beta chain appears in the sequencing data of a study of cytomegalovirus exposure and HLA in healthy donors. Broader study findings: Most observed TCR sequences were rare, whereas some public TCRs were detected in many donors. First-cohort TCR clusters were later found to tend to co-occur in the 120 or so validation repertoires. Specificity for CMV antigens was confirmed in vitro for a few of the CMV-associated chains.

In the case of this clone: Its antigen is not identified.

Using immunoSEQ multiplex PCR, the repertoire was profiled, and TCRdb retains in-frame clones only, with some absent. The sample lists over 150,000 clones; more than 80% were seen once. There are 16 residues in the CDR3. The donors were in the approximately 120-subject validation cohort, distinct from the roughly 700-subject first cohort. Sequencing input: PBMCs. The receptor comes from a young woman in good health and CMV-seropositive. V is TRBV1 and J is TRBJ2-7; the table names TRBD2, a call not compared with the DNA. TRBV1 is shown as a pseudogene. DNA of the CDR3: TGCACCAGCAGCCAAGAACGCGCGCGGGGGACCTACGAGCAGTACTTC. It is translated as CTSSQERARGTYEQYF.